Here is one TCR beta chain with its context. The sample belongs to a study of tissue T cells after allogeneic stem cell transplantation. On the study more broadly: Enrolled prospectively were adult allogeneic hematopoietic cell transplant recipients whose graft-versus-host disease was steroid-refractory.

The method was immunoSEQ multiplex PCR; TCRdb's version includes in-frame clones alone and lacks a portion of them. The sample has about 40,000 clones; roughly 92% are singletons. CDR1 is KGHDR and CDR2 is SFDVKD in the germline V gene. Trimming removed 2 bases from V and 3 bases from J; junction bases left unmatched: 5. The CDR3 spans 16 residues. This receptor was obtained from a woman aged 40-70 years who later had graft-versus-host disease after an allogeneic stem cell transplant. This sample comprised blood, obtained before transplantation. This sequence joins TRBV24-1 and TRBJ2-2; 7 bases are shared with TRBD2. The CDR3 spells CATSDWASGDTGELFF. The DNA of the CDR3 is TGTGCCACCAGTGATTGGGCTAGCGGAGACACCGGGGAGCTGTTTTTT.